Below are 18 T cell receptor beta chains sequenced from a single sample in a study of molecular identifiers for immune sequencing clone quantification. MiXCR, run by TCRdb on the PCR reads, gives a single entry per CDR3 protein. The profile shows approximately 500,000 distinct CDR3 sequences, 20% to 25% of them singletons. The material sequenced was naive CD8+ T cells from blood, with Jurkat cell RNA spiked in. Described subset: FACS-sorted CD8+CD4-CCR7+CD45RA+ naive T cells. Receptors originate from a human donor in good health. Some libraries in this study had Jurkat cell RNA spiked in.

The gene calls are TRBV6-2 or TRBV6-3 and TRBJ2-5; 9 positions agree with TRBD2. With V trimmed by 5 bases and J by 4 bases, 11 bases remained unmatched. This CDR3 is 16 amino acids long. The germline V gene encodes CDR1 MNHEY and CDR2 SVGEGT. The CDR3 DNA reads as TGTGCCAGCAGTCTTCGTAGCGGGAGTAGCGGAGAGACCCAGTACTTC. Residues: CASSLRSGSSGETQYF.

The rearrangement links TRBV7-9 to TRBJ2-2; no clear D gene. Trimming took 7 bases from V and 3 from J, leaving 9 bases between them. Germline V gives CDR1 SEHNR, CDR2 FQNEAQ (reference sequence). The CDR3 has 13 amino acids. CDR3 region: CASTHLHTGELFF. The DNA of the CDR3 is TGTGCCAGCACCCACCTGCACACCGGGGAGCTGTTTTTT.

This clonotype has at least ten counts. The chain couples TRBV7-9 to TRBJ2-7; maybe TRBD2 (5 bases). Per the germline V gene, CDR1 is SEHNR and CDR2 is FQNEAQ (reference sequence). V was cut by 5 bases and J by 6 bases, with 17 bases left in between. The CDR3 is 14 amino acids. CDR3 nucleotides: TGTGCCAGCAGCCCGGCGGGTTTTTCGAGCGAGCAGTACTTC. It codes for CASSPAGFSSEQYF.

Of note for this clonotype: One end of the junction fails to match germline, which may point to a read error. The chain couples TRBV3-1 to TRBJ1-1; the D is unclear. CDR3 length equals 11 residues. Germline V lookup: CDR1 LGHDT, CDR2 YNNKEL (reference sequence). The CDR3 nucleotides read TGTGCCAGCAGCCAAGGGATTGTACAGCGCTTT. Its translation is CASSQGIVQRF.

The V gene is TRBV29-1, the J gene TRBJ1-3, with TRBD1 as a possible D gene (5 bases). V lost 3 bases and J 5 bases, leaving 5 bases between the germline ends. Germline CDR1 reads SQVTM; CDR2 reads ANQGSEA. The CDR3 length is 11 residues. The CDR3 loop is CSVEDRNTIYF. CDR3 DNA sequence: TGCAGCGTTGAGGACAGAAACACCATATATTTT.

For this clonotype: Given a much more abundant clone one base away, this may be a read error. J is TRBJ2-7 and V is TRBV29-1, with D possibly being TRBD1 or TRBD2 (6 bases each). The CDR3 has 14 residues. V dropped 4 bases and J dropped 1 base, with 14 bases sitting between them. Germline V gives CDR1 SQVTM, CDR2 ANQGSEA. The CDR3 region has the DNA TGCAGCGTTGTTAAGGGGGGCCAGTCCTACGAGCAGTACTTC. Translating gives CSVVKGGQSYEQYF.

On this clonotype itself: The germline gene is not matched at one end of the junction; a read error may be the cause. The CDR3 here is CASSFRGQLNAEAFF. CDR3 nucleotides: TGTGCCAGCAGTTTTCGGGGACAGTTGAACGCTGAAGCTTTCTTT. This rearrangement joins TRBV28 to TRBJ1-1, with TRBD1 identical over 7 bases. Germline CDR1 MDHEN, CDR2 SYDVKM. CDR3 length: 15 amino acids.

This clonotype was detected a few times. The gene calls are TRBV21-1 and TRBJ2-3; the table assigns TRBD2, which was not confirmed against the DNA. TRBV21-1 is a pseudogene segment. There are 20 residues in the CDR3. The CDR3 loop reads CASSKNLTSGGAVSTDTQYF. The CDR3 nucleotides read TGTGCCAGCAGCAAAAACTTGACTAGCGGGGGGGCCGTGTCCACAGATACGCAGTATTTT.

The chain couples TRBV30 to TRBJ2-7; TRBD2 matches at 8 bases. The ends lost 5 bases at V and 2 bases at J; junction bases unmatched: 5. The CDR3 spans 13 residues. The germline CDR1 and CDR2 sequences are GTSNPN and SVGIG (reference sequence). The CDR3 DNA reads TGTGCCTGGGGAGCGGGGGCCACCTACGAGCAGTACTTC. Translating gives CAWGAGATYEQYF.

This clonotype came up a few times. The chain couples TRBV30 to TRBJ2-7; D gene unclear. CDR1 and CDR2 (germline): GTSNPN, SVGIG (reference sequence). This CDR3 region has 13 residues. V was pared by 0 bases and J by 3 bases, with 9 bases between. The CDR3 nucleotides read TGTGCCTGGAGTGTCGGTCAGTTCTACGAGCAGTACTTC. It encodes CAWSVGQFYEQYF.

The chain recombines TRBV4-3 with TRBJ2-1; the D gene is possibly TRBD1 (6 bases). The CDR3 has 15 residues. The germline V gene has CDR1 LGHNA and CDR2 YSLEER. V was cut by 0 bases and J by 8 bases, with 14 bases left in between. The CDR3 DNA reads TGCGCCAGCAGCCAAGATTCTCACAGGGCATATGAGCAGTTCTTC. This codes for CASSQDSHRAYEQFF.

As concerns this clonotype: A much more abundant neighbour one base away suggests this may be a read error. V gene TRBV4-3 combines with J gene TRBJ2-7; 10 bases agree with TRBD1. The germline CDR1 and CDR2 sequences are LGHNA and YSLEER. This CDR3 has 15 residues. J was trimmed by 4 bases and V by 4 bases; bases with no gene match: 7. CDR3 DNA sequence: TGCGCCAGCAGCCGCGTACCGGGACAGGGGTACGAGCAGTACTTC. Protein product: CASSRVPGQGYEQYF.

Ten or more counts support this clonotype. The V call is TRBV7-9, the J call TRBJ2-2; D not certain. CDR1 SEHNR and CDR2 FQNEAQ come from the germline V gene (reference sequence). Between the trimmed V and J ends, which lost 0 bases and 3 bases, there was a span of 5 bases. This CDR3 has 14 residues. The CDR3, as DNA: TGTGCCAGCAGCTTAGCGGTGGACACCGGGGAGCTGTTTTTT. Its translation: CASSLAVDTGELFF.

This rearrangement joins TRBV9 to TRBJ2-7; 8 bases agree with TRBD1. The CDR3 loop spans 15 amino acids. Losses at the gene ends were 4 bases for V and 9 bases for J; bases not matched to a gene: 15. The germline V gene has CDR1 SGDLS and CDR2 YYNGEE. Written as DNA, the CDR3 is TGTGCCAGCAGCCCAACGGACAGGGTATTTGTCGGGCAGTACTTC. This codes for CASSPTDRVFVGQYF.

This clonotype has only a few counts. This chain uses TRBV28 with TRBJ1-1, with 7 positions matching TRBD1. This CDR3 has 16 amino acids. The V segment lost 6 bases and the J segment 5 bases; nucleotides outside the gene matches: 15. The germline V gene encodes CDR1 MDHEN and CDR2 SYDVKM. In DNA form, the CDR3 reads TGTGCCAGCAGCCCCGAGACAGGGTGGTCGGGAACTGAAGCTTTCTTT. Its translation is CASSPETGWSGTEAFF.

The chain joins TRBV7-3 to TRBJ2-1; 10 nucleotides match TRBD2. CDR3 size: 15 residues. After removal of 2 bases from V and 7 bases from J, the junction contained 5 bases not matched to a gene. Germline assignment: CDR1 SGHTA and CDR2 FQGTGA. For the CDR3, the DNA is TGTGCCAGCAGCTTACTAGCGGGAGAGACGAATGAGCAGTTCTTC. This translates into CASSLLAGETNEQFF.

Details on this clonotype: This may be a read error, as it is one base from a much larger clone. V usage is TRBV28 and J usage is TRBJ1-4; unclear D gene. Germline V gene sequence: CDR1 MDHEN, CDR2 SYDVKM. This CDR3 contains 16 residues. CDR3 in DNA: TGTGCCAGCAGTTTCCTCCAACGAGGCTTAAATGAAAAACAGTTTTTT. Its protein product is CASSFLQRGLNEKQFF.

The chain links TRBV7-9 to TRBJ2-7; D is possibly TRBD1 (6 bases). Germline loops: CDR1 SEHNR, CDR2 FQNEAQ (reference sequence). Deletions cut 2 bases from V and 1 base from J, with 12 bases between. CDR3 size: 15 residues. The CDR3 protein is CASSLHKQGSYEQYF. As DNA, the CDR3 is TGTGCCAGCAGCTTACATAAACAGGGATCCTACGAGCAGTACTTC.